This T cell receptor (beta chain) was recorded in a study of T cells in localized non-small cell lung cancer. Broader study findings: Prolonged overall survival went with higher T cell density in the blood. Uninvolved neighboring lung showed the greatest T cell clonality, exceeding tumor.

This clone was seen just once. Its specificity is not known. The protocol was immunoSEQ multiplex PCR, while the TCRdb copy is restricted to in-frame clones and leaves out a portion. The sample has 20,000 to 30,000 clones; about 80% are singletons. This CDR3 is built from 13 residues. Germline trimming cut 8 bases from V and 0 bases from J; bases unmatched to any gene: 6. Germline CDR1 GTSNPN, CDR2 SVGIG (reference sequence). The chain carries TRBV30 and TRBJ1-1; 7 bases line up with TRBD1. The source is a man between 40 and 70 years old with stage II lung adenocarcinoma. This specimen consisted of PBMCs, obtained before any cancer treatment. The CDR3 spells CAHSDRMNTEAFF. The CDR3 bases are TGTGCCCATTCGGACAGGATGAACACTGAAGCTTTCTTT. The entire variable domain, with the rest obtained from reference TRBV30 and TRBJ1-1, is as follows: SQTIHQWPATLVQPVGSPLSLECTVEGTSNPNLYWYRQAAGRGLQLLFYSVGIGQISSEVPQNLSASRPQDRQFILSSKKLLLSDSGFYLCAHSDRMNTEAFFGQGTRLTVV.